These T cell receptor beta chains were read from a single sample in a study of shared clonotypes between healthy human individuals. The method was immunoSEQ multiplex PCR; TCRdb's version includes in-frame clones alone and lacks a portion of them. The table lists a few million clones, about 90% of them singletons. The source material was naive CD4+ T cells from PBMCs. Every receptor here comes from a young man in good health. Some clones in this sample may be carry-over from other donors' samples. The CDR3 runs from the conserved cysteine through the conserved F or W. The size of a clone is reported for some rows only, either as once, few or many, or as a class for expanded clones.

J,V,size,CDR3
TRBJ1-4,TRBV6-6,.,CATSDRGANEKLFF
TRBJ1-1,TRBV9,few,CASSAIRAPTEAFF
TRBJ1-3,TRBV11-2,.,CASSPTWSSGNTIYF
TRBJ2-7,TRBV11-3,once,CASSLTPSYEQYF
TRBJ1-5,TRBV28,.,CASSSLRQGGGNQPQHF
TRBJ2-7,TRBV19,.,CASSMGQGGYEQYF
TRBJ2-7,TRBV15,.,CATSVDLGGYEQYF
TRBJ2-1,TRBV18,.,CASSPPPGGEQFF
TRBJ2-1,TRBV11-3,.,CASSPRKLAAYNEQFF
TRBJ2-5,TRBV7-8,.,CASSAGQGAWETQYF
TRBJ1-1,TRBV7-9,.,CASRKMKALNTEAFF
TRBJ1-1,TRBV11-1,.,CASSTQAGLNTEAFF
TRBJ1-1,TRBV5-4,.,CASSLPGTEAFF
TRBJ2-3,TRBV30,.,CACPGRAGTDTQYF
TRBJ2-3,TRBV9,.,CASSVGPTGFGQYF
TRBJ2-3,TRBV2,.,CASSVQRGGRGQYF